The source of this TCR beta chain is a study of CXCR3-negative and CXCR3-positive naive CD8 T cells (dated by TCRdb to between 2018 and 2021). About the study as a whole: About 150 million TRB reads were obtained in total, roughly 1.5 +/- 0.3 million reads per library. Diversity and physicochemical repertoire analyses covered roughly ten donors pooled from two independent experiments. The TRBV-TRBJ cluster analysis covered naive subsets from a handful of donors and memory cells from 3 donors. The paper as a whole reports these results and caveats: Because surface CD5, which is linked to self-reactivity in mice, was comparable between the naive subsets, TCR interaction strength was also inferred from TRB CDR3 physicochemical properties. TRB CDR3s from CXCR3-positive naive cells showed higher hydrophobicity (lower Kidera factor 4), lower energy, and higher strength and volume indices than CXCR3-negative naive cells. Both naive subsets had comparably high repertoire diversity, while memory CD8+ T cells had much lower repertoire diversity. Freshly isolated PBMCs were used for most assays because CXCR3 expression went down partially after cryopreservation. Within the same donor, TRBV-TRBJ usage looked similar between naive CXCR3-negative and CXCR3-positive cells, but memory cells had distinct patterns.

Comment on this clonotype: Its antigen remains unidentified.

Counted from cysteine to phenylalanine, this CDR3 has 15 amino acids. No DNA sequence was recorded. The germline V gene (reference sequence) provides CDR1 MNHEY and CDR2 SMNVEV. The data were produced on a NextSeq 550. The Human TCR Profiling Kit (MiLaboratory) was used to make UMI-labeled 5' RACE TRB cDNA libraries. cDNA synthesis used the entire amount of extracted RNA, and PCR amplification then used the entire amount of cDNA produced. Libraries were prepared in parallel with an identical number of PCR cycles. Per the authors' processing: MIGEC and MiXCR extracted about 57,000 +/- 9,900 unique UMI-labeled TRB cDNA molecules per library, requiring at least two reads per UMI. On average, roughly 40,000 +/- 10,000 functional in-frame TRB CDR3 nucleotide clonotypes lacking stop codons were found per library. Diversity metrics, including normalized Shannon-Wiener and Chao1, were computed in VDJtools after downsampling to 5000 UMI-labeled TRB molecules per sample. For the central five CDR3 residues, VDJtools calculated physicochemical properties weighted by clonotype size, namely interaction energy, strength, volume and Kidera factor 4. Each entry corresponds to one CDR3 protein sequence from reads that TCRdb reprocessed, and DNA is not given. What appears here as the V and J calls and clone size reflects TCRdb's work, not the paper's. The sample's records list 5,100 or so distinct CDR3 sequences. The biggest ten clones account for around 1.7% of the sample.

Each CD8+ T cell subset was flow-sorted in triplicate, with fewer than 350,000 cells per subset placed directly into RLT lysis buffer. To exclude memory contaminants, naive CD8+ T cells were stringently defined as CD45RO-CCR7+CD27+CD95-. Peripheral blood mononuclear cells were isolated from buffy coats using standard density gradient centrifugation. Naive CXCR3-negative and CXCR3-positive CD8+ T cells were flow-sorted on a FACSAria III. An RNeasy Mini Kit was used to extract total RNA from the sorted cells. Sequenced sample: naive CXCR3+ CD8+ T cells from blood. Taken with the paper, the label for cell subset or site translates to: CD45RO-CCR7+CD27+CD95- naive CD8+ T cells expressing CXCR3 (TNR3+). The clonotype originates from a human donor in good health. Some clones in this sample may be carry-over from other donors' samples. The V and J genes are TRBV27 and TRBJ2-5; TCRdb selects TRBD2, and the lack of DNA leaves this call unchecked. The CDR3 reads CASSTLERFGETQYF.